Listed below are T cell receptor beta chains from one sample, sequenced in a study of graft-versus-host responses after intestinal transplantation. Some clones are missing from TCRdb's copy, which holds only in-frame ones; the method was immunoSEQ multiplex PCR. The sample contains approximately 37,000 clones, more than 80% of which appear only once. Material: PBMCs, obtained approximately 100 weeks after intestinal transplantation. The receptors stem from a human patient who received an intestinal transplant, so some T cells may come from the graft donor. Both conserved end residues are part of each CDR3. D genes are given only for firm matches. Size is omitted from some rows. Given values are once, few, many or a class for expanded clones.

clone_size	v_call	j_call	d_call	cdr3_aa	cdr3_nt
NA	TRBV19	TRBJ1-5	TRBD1	CASSIGQGANQPQHF	TGTGCCAGTAGTATAGGGCAGGGGGCTAATCAGCCCCAGCATTTT
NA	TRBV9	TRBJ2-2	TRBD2	CASSVASGSHTGELFF	TGTGCCAGCAGCGTGGCTAGCGGGAGCCATACCGGGGAGCTGTTTTTT
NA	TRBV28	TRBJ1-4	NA	CASSIRSYNEKLFF	TGTGCCAGCAGTATCAGAAGTTATAATGAAAAACTGTTTTTT
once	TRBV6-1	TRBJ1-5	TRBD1	CASKEDRDYQPQHF	TGTGCCAGTAAAGAGGACAGGGACTATCAGCCCCAGCATTTT
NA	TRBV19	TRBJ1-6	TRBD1	CASSVGTGHNSPLHF	TGTGCCAGTAGTGTCGGGACAGGCCATAATTCACCCCTCCACTTT
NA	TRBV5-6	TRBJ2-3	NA	CASSLEWSLVVAQYF	TGTGCCAGCAGCTTGGAGTGGTCCCTGGTCGTCGCGCAGTATTTT
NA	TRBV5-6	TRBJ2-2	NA	CASSLVITGELFF	TGTGCCAGCAGCTTGGTAATCACCGGGGAGCTGTTTTTT
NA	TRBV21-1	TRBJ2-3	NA	CASSPRGAKYGTDTQYF	TGTGCCAGCAGCCCACGGGGGGCCAAATACGGCACAGATACGCAGTATTTT
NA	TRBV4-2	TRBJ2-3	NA	CASSQGAGTGTDTQYF	TGTGCCAGCAGCCAAGGGGCGGGGACGGGCACAGATACGCAGTATTTT
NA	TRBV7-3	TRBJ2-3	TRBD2	CASSLYSSGNTDTQYF	TGTGCCAGCAGCTTATATTCTAGCGGGAATACAGATACGCAGTATTTT
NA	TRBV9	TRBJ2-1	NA	CASSPRDPYNEQFF	TGTGCCAGCAGTCCCCGGGACCCATACAATGAGCAGTTCTTC
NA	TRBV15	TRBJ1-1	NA	CATSRRGFEEAFF	TGTGCCACCAGCAGACGGGGTTTCGAAGAAGCTTTCTTT
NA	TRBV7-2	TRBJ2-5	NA	CASSLMDAGREETQYF	TGTGCCAGCAGCTTAATGGATGCGGGGCGCGAAGAGACCCAGTACTTC
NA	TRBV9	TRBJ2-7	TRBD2	CASSVGLAEYYEQYF	TGTGCCAGCAGCGTTGGACTAGCGGAGTACTACGAGCAGTACTTC
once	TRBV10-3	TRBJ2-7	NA	CAISETILYEQYF	TGTGCCATCAGTGAAACTATTCTCTACGAGCAGTACTTC
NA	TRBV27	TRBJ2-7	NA	CASSPQQDSYEQYF	TGTGCCAGCAGTCCCCAGCAGGACAGCTACGAGCAGTACTTC
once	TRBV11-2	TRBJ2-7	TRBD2	CASSHSRGLAGGLGYEQYF	TGTGCCAGCAGCCACAGTAGGGGACTAGCGGGGGGATTGGGGTACGAGCAGTACTTC
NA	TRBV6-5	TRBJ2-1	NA	CASSYSGGPTYNEQFF	TGTGCCAGCAGTTACTCAGGCGGGCCCACCTACAATGAGCAGTTCTTC
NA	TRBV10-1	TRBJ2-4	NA	CASSDGEAKNIQYF	TGCGCCAGCAGTGATGGGGAAGCCAAAAACATTCAGTACTTC
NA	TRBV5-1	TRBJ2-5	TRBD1	CASTSSGTATSGETQYF	TGCGCCAGCACTTCATCCGGGACAGCGACCAGCGGAGAGACCCAGTACTTC
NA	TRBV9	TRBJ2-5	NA	CASSVEGSQETQYF	TGTGCCAGCAGCGTAGAGGGCAGCCAAGAGACCCAGTACTTC
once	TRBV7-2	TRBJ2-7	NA	CASSWDWTYEQYF	TGTGCCAGCAGCTGGGACTGGACCTACGAGCAGTACTTC
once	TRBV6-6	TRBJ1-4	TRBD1	CASSYRDRDEKLFF	TGTGCCAGCAGTTACAGGGACAGGGATGAAAAACTGTTTTTT
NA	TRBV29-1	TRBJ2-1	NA	CSVDGFLGAYNEQFF	TGCAGCGTTGATGGCTTCCTCGGGGCCTACAATGAGCAGTTCTTC
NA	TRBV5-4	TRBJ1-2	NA	CASSPGTYGYTF	TGTGCCAGCAGCCCCGGGACTTATGGCTACACCTTC
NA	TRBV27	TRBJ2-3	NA	CASRVEVSYTDTQYF	TGTGCCAGCAGAGTCGAGGTATCTTACACAGATACGCAGTATTTT
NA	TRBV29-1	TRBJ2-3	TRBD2	CSEAGGPRDTQYF	TGCAGCGAAGCGGGAGGGCCACGGGATACGCAGTATTTT
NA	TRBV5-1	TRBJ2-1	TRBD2	CASKFPHPGLAGGPLRSEQFF	TGCGCCAGCAAGTTCCCTCACCCGGGACTAGCGGGAGGGCCGTTACGCAGTGAGCAGTTCTTC
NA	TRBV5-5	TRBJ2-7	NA	CASSFEVAYEQYF	TGTGCCAGCAGCTTTGAGGTTGCCTACGAGCAGTACTTC
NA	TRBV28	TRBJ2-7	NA	CASSLFPLGEQYF	TGTGCCAGCAGTTTGTTTCCCCTAGGCGAGCAGTACTTC
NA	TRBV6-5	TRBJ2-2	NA	CAISGDLNTGELFF	TGTGCCATCAGTGGGGACCTCAACACCGGGGAGCTGTTTTTT
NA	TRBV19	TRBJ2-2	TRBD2	CASSWGLAGGPITGELFF	TGTGCCAGTAGTTGGGGACTAGCGGGAGGGCCTATCACCGGGGAGCTGTTTTTT
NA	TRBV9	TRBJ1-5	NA	CASSAAGTRNPQHF	TGTGCCAGCAGTGCCGCCGGGACGAGGAATCCCCAGCATTTT
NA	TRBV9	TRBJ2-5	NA	CASREETQYF	TGTGCCAGCCGTGAAGAGACCCAGTACTTC
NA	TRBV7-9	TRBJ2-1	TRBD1	CASSTGTGTNNEQFF	TGTGCCAGCAGCACCGGGACAGGGACGAACAATGAGCAGTTCTTC
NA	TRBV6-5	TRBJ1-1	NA	CASSPDGYTEAFF	TGTGCCAGCAGTCCCGACGGTTACACTGAAGCTTTCTTT
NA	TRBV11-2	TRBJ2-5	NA	CASSLVQVQETQYF	TGTGCCAGCAGCTTAGTTCAGGTCCAAGAGACCCAGTACTTC
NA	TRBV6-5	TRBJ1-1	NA	CASSDYGPGDEAFF	TGTGCCAGCAGTGATTACGGCCCTGGTGATGAAGCTTTCTTT
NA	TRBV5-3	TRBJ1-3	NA	CARRTPGLISGNTIYF	TGTGCCAGAAGAACGCCGGGACTTATCTCTGGAAACACCATATATTTT
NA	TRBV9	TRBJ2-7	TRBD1	CASSVGEGQTRYEQYF	TGTGCCAGCAGCGTAGGAGAGGGACAGACTCGCTACGAGCAGTACTTC
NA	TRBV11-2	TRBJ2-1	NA	CASSNGTITRSYNEQFF	TGTGCCAGCAGCAACGGAACAATCACACGGTCCTACAATGAGCAGTTCTTC
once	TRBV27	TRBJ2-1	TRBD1	CASNLLPPRGIDNEQFF	TGTGCCAGCAACCTGCTTCCCCCCAGGGGGATTGACAATGAGCAGTTCTTC